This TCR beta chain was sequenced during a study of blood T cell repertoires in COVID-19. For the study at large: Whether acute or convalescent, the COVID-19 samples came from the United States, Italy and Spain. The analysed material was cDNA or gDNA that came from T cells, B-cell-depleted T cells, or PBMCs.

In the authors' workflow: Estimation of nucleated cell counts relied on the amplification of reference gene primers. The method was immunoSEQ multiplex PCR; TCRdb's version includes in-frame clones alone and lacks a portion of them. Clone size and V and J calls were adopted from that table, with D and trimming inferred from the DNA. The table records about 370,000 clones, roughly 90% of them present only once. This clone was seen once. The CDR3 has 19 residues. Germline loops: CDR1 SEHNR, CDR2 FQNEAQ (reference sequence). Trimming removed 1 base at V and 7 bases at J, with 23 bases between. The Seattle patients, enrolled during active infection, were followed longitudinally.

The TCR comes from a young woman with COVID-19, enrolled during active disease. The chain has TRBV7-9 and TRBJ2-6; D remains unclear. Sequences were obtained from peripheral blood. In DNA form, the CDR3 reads TGTGCCAGCAGCTTAGACTTGCTCTCGGGTCGGATGGTAGCCAACGTCCTGACTTTC. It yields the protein CASSLDLLSGRMVANVLTF.